This TCR beta chain was captured in a study of identifying expanded T cells in peripheral blood. Study-level points and caveats: Differentially abundant clones: around 1.1 between replicates, approximately 15 at roughly 13 days, roughly 18 at four.

The CDR3 consists of 13 residues. CDR1 is SQVTM, CDR2 ANQGSEA, per germline. Assay used: immunoSEQ multiplex PCR; TCRdb lists only in-frame clones, some missing. This sample has 50,000 to 75,000 clones, with approximately 83% found just once. Collection occurred without any documented infections or immune events in donors. A note on this clone: Its antigen is still unknown.

The chain is built from TRBV29-1 and TRBJ2-2; 10 bases are shared with TRBD1. The sample consisted of blood. This receptor was identified in a person between 18 and 75 years old in good health. CDR3 DNA: TGCATAGGGGGACAGGGGACTGGCGGGGAGCTGTTTTTT. Its protein product is CIGGQGTGGELFF.